This T cell receptor (beta chain) was retrieved from a study of OX40 agonist ivuxolimab in advanced cancers. Findings and limits, study-wide: No antigen was identified for the clonally expanded peripheral T cells. A proportion of nonresponders additionally exhibited low normalized T-cell clonal expansion.

A note on this clone: Its antigen is as yet unknown.

Germline V gene lookup returns CDR1 SGHNT and CDR2 YENEEA. This CDR3 is 15 amino acids long. Trimming took 6 bases from V and 4 from J; bases not matched to a gene: 9. The protocol was immunoSEQ multiplex PCR, while the TCRdb copy is restricted to in-frame clones and leaves out a portion. The data contain about 76,000 clones, 65% to 90% of them singletons. The rearrangement links TRBV11-3 to TRBJ2-5, with 9 bases lining up with TRBD1. The sample here was CD4+ or CD8+ T cells sorted from blood, taken in a trial of the OX40 agonist ivuxolimab. The TCR sequence derives from an adult with an advanced solid tumor such as melanoma, head and neck, liver or kidney cancer. In nucleotides, the CDR3 is TGTGCCAGCAGTCTGGTGGGACAGGGAGTAGAGACCCAGTACTTC. Protein sequence: CASSLVGQGVETQYF.